A selection of T cell receptor beta chains follows, all from one sample in a study of blood T cell repertoires in COVID-19. The data were produced by immunoSEQ multiplex PCR, yet TCRdb's version contains in-frame clones alone and is incomplete. The table records approximately 350,000 clones, approximately 92% of them present only once. Sequencing was done on a sample of PBMCs or T cells enriched from blood (not recorded which). All receptors come from a young man who had recovered from COVID-19. CDR3s include the opening cysteine and the closing phenylalanine or tryptophan. Each record gives: CDR3 protein, CDR3 DNA, J gene, V gene, clone size, D gene. A D gene is named only where the DNA matches it firmly. Not all rows give a size; the values are once, few, many and, for expanded clones, a class.

CASSPGDRSSYEQYF TGTGCCAGCAGCCCCGGGGACAGAAGCTCCTACGAGCAGTACTTC TRBJ2-7 TRBV9 NA TRBD1
CASSPQGLAGVPGTDTQYF TGTGCCAGTAGTCCGCAGGGTTTGGCGGGAGTCCCAGGCACAGATACGCAGTATTTT TRBJ2-3 TRBV19 NA TRBD2
CASSLAEVSPSTDTQYF TGTGCCAGCAGCTTAGCGGAGGTGAGCCCCAGCACAGATACGCAGTATTTT TRBJ2-3 TRBV7-9 NA NA
CATSDPEVPRYTF TGTGCCACCAGTGATCCGGAGGTTCCACGCTACACCTTC TRBJ1-2 TRBV24-1 NA NA
CASSPGRVEAFF TGTGCCAGTAGTCCCGGGAGGGTTGAAGCTTTCTTT TRBJ1-1 TRBV19 NA NA
CSGGLMEDTIYF TGCAGCGGGGGACTCATGGAGGACACCATATATTTT TRBJ1-3 TRBV29-1 NA NA
CASSQGGQGRDEQYF TGTGCCAGCAGCCAAGGAGGACAGGGGCGGGACGAGCAGTACTTC TRBJ2-7 TRBV4-2 NA TRBD1
CAIRLSGRAGIRTNTGELFF TGTGCCATCAGGCTTAGCGGGAGGGCCGGTATTCGTACGAACACCGGGGAGCTGTTTTTT TRBJ2-2 TRBV10-3 NA TRBD2
CASSQDSSEAFF TGTGCCAGCTCCCAGGACAGCTCTGAAGCTTTCTTT TRBJ1-1 TRBV18 many NA
CASSPPYGTGSYEQYF TGTGCCAGCAGCCCCCCCTACGGGACAGGGTCCTACGAGCAGTACTTC TRBJ2-7 TRBV9 NA TRBD1
CASRGVRERVFEQFF TGTGCCAGCAGGGGGGTGCGGGAGAGGGTCTTTGAGCAGTTCTTC TRBJ2-1 TRBV11-2 NA TRBD2
CASSLGTGSYEQYF TGTGCCAGCAGCTTAGGTACAGGGTCCTACGAGCAGTACTTC TRBJ2-7 TRBV7-8 NA NA
CASSIGGGRDIQYF TGTGCCAGTAGTATAGGTGGGGGCCGGGACATTCAGTACTTC TRBJ2-4 TRBV19 few NA
CASSEPGTGGTYGYTF TGTGCCAGCAGTGAACCCGGGACAGGGGGAACCTATGGCTACACCTTC TRBJ1-2 TRBV25-1 NA TRBD1
CASSVTEGATDTQYF TGTGCCAGCAGCGTAACCGAGGGGGCCACAGATACGCAGTATTTT TRBJ2-3 TRBV9 NA TRBD1
CATTTSGLQETQYF TGTGCCACTACGACTAGCGGGTTACAAGAGACCCAGTACTTC TRBJ2-5 TRBV28 NA TRBD2
CAWTPIAGPTGELFF TGTGCCTGGACCCCTATAGCGGGACCGACCGGGGAGCTGTTTTTT TRBJ2-2 TRBV30 few TRBD2
CASSLMAEGGYGYTF TGCGCCAGCAGCTTGATGGCGGAGGGAGGGTATGGCTACACCTTC TRBJ1-2 TRBV5-1 NA NA
CASSLVAGGRSDTQYF TGTGCCAGCAGCTTGGTAGCGGGAGGGCGATCGGATACGCAGTATTTT TRBJ2-3 TRBV5-6 NA TRBD2
CASSQDRGSRRDGYTF TGCGCCAGCAGCCAAGATCGGGGGTCCAGGAGGGATGGCTACACCTTC TRBJ1-2 TRBV4-3 NA NA
CASTRSAGGLYGYTF TGTGCCAGCACTAGATCAGCAGGGGGGCTCTATGGCTACACCTTC TRBJ1-2 TRBV6-5 NA TRBD1
CAWAEYSQETQYF TGTGCCTGGGCAGAATATTCCCAAGAGACCCAGTACTTC TRBJ2-5 TRBV30 once NA
CASSQLTGSGEKLFF TGTGCCAGCAGCCAGCTCACAGGATCGGGTGAAAAACTGTTTTTT TRBJ1-4 TRBV27 NA NA
CASSSSGGGSYNEQFF TGTGCCAGCAGCTCGAGCGGGGGAGGCTCCTACAATGAGCAGTTCTTC TRBJ2-1 TRBV7-3 NA TRBD2
CASGGVRYTDTQYF TGTGCCAGCGGGGGGGTAAGGTACACAGATACGCAGTATTTT TRBJ2-3 TRBV5-8 NA TRBD2
CASSLVGSPSGEQYF TGCGCCAGCAGCTTGGTAGGGAGCCCGTCGGGCGAGCAGTACTTC TRBJ2-7 TRBV5-1 once NA
CASSQMTGHSYNEQFF TGTGCCAGCAGCCAAATGACAGGTCACTCCTACAATGAGCAGTTCTTC TRBJ2-1 TRBV7-9 NA NA
CASGVTGTGLEAFF TGCGCCAGCGGTGTAACCGGGACAGGCCTTGAAGCTTTCTTT TRBJ1-1 TRBV5-1 few TRBD1
CASGGQNNYGYTF TGTGCCAGCGGGGGACAGAACAACTATGGCTACACCTTC TRBJ1-2 TRBV7-3 NA TRBD1
CASSLLTGFYGYTF TGTGCCAGCAGCTTACTAACAGGATTCTATGGCTACACCTTC TRBJ1-2 TRBV5-4 few NA
CASSVPGQGLYF TGTGCCAGCAGCGTACCGGGACAGGGCTTGTATTTT TRBJ1-3 TRBV9 few TRBD1
CASSSRDSSYEQYF TGTGCCAGCAGCTCGCGGGACAGTTCCTACGAGCAGTACTTC TRBJ2-7 TRBV7-8 NA NA
CASSATSTGFQETQYF TGTGCCAGCAGTGCCACATCCACAGGGTTCCAAGAGACCCAGTACTTC TRBJ2-5 TRBV28 NA NA
CASSPDWGTDTQYF TGTGCCAGCTCCCCAGACTGGGGCACAGATACGCAGTATTTT TRBJ2-3 TRBV18 NA NA
CASLPAGGLTNNEQFF TGTGCCAGCCTCCCGGCAGGCGGACTAACAAACAATGAGCAGTTCTTC TRBJ2-1 TRBV28 NA NA
CASSVAVPTEAFF TGTGCCAGCAGTGTGGCTGTCCCCACTGAAGCTTTCTTT TRBJ1-1 TRBV2 NA NA
CASSQDWSTGYEQYF TGCGCCAGCAGCCAAGATTGGTCCACAGGCTACGAGCAGTACTTC TRBJ2-7 TRBV4-1 NA NA
CASSSPIFDRGYSNQPQHF TGTGCCAGTAGCAGTCCTATCTTCGACAGGGGTTATAGCAATCAGCCCCAGCATTTT TRBJ1-5 TRBV19 NA TRBD1
CASSEVRQGPQHF TGTGCCAGCAGTGAAGTCAGGCAGGGGCCCCAGCATTTT TRBJ1-5 TRBV2 NA NA
CASSLGGNSPLHF TGTGCCAGCAGCTTAGGAGGGAATTCACCCCTCCACTTT TRBJ1-6 TRBV7-3 NA NA
CASTELAKNIQYF TGTGCCTCGACAGAGCTAGCCAAAAACATTCAGTACTTC TRBJ2-4 TRBV27 NA NA
CASSQDRTGSYNSPLHF TGTGCCAGCAGCCAAGACCGGACAGGGTCTTATAATTCACCCCTCCACTTT TRBJ1-6 TRBV3-1/TRBV3-2 once TRBD1
CASSRTGPNTEAFF TGTGCCAGCAGCCGGACAGGGCCGAACACTGAAGCTTTCTTT TRBJ1-1 TRBV6-5 once TRBD1
CASSPGAKETQYF TGTGCCAGCTCACCAGGGGCCAAAGAGACCCAGTACTTC TRBJ2-5 TRBV18 NA NA
CASSRDSTNSYNEQFF TGCGCCAGCAGCCGCGACTCCACCAACTCCTACAATGAGCAGTTCTTC TRBJ2-1 TRBV4-1 NA NA
CASSPGGSSYEQYF TGTGCCAGCAGCCCGGGGGGGAGCTCCTACGAGCAGTACTTC TRBJ2-7 TRBV28 NA TRBD2
CASRTSNSPLHF TGTGCCAGCAGAACTTCAAATTCACCCCTCCACTTT TRBJ1-6 TRBV28 NA NA
CASSIGAGGFWNTEAFF TGTGCCAGTAGTATAGGCGCAGGGGGCTTTTGGAACACTGAAGCTTTCTTT TRBJ1-1 TRBV19 NA TRBD1
CASSRVRGGGYEQYF TGTGCCAGCAGCCGGGTGCGCGGGGGGGGATACGAGCAGTACTTC TRBJ2-7 TRBV14 NA TRBD2
CASGQGATGELFF TGTGCCAGTGGACAGGGAGCCACCGGGGAGCTGTTTTTT TRBJ2-2 TRBV6-5 once TRBD1
CASSLVRDTEAFF TGTGCCAGCAGCTTAGTAAGAGACACTGAAGCTTTCTTT TRBJ1-1 TRBV11-2 few NA
CASTRQGAHTGELFF TGTGCCAGCACTAGGCAGGGGGCCCACACCGGGGAGCTGTTTTTT TRBJ2-2 TRBV27 NA TRBD1
CASSPGPGGVTYEQYF TGCGCCAGCAGCCCAGGGCCAGGAGGGGTAACCTACGAGCAGTACTTC TRBJ2-7 TRBV5-1 NA NA
CASQELDNWADQPQHF TGTGCCAGCCAGGAACTCGACAATTGGGCCGATCAGCCCCAGCATTTT TRBJ1-5 TRBV19 NA NA
CASSQDGGETQYF TGCGCCAGCAGCCAAGATGGGGGGGAGACCCAGTACTTC TRBJ2-5 TRBV4-1 NA NA
CASRPSGGSGQPQHF TGTGCCAGCAGACCTTCCGGAGGGTCGGGGCAGCCCCAGCATTTT TRBJ1-5 TRBV2 NA NA
CASSITGTRSAYNEQFF TGTGCCAGTAGTATAACCGGGACAAGGAGTGCCTACAATGAGCAGTTCTTC TRBJ2-1 TRBV19 NA NA
CATPGGLVNTIYF TGTGCCACCCCAGGGGGATTAGTAAACACCATATATTTT TRBJ1-3 TRBV15 few TRBD1